The present T cell receptor (beta chain) was sequenced within a study of shared clonotypes between healthy human individuals. Whole-study findings and limits: Generally, estimated richness proved larger in naive subsets than it did in memory subsets. The sharing of approximately 4.6% of naive CD4 clonotypes was seen across a few donors. Rarefaction showed sorted-subset sequencing was incomplete despite large depth.

Donors comprised healthy HIV-negative adults lacking recent acute infections or vaccinations. Assay used: immunoSEQ multiplex PCR; TCRdb lists only in-frame clones, some missing. The table includes roughly 1,500,000 clones, approximately 98.5% detected once. As to this clone: Its antigen is not known.

The sample was naive CD4+ T cells sorted from blood. Sample subset: CD45RA+ positively selected. The clonotype originates from a man aged 25-40 years in good health.

For the CDR3, the DNA is TGTGCCAGCAGCAAGGACGGAAGAACGACTGCTAACTATGGCTACACCTTC. Protein sequence: CASSKDGRTTANYGYTF. The J gene is TRBJ1-2, the V gene TRBV9; D ambiguous. Trimming removed 4 bases from V and 0 bases from J, with 19 bases in between. Looked up from germline, CDR1 is SGDLS and CDR2 is YYNGEE. This CDR3 comprises 17 residues.